What follows are 11 T cell receptor beta chains derived from one specimen sequenced in a study of blood T cells in healthy people across ages. Then a second PCR, running roughly 6 to 12 cycles, was carried out with a sample-barcoded 5' primer and a J-beta primer mix. TCRdb passed the 5' RACE reads through MiXCR, listing each CDR3 protein once. Of approximately 1,700,000 distinct CDR3 sequences in the sample, 30% to 40% were seen once. The sequenced sample consisted of blood. The receptors come from a human donor in good health.

This clonotype came up many times. The chain carries TRBV29-1 and TRBJ2-1, with TRBD1 matching over 7 bases. Germline CDR1 SQVTM, CDR2 ANQGSEA. V shed 7 bases, J shed 6 bases, and the junction held 9 bases outside the gene matches. The CDR3 runs 13 residues. CDR3 protein: CSGFSGDSNEQFF. The DNA of the CDR3 is TGCAGCGGGTTTTCCGGGGACAGCAATGAGCAGTTCTTC.

This clonotype was seen a few times. The rearrangement uses TRBV15 and TRBJ2-3; D is perhaps TRBD1 (6 bases). Germline lookup yields CDR1 LNHNV and CDR2 YYDKDF (reference sequence). CDR3 size: 16 residues. Trimming removed 1 base from V and 3 bases from J, with 14 bases in between. In nucleotides, the CDR3 is TGTGCCACCAGCAGAGTACAGGGATCGGGAACAGATACGCAGTATTTT. It yields the protein CATSRVQGSGTDTQYF.

This clonotype has more than one count but fewer than ten. The chain employs TRBV5-1 and TRBJ2-5, with TRBD1 matching over 7 bases. The germline V gene has CDR1 SGHRS and CDR2 YFSETQ. Unmatched junction bases numbered 8, after V lost 3 bases and J lost 3 bases. This CDR3 is built from 15 residues. CDR3 sequence (DNA): TGCGCCAGCAGCTCATCCGGGACAGAGGAAGAGACCCAGTACTTC. Translated, it gives CASSSSGTEEETQYF.

As concerns this clonotype: A read error may explain this, as a much larger clone is one base away. The rearrangement links TRBV11-3 to TRBJ2-1; D perhaps matches TRBD2 (6 bases). Germline values: CDR1 SGHNT, CDR2 YENEEA. The CDR3 sequence is 16 residues long. The DNA of the CDR3 is TGTGCCAGCAGCTTACTAGCGATCCGCTCCTACAATAAGCAGTTCTTC. Its translation is CASSLLAIRSYNKQFF.

The V and J genes are TRBV30 and TRBJ1-1; D gene uncertain. The CDR3 is 13 amino acids. V was clipped by 2 bases and J by 1 base, with 8 bases between them. Germline CDR1 GTSNPN, CDR2 SVGIG (reference sequence). CDR3 loop: CAWSKAENTEAFF. In DNA, the CDR3 is TGTGCCTGGAGTAAGGCCGAGAACACTGAAGCTTTCTTT. The variable domain in full, completed from reference TRBV30 and TRBJ1-1, reads SQTIHQWPATLVQPVGSPLSLECTVEGTSNPNLYWYRQAAGRGLQLLFYSVGIGQISSEVPQNLSASRPQDRQFILSSKKLLLSDSGFYLCAWSKAENTEAFFGQGTRLTVV.

The CDR3 region has the DNA TGCAGCATCCGGGACAGTCAAGAGACCCAGTACTTC. Residues: CSIRDSQETQYF. This chain uses TRBV29-1 with TRBJ2-5, with TRBD1 matching over 7 bases. Germline CDR1 reads SQVTM; CDR2 reads ANQGSEA. V was pared by 8 bases and J by 2 bases, with 5 bases of the junction left unmatched. This CDR3 region has 12 residues.

This clonotype occurred a few times. The V gene is TRBV10-3, the J gene TRBJ1-2; D unclear. Per the germline V gene, CDR1 is ENHRY and CDR2 is SYGVKD. Trimming cost V 10 bases and J 4 bases, with 16 bases left between them. The CDR3 is 13 amino acids. The CDR3 sequence is CATFISGGYGYTF. In nucleotides, the CDR3 is TGTGCCACCTTTATCTCCGGAGGCTATGGCTACACCTTC.

This clonotype was recorded at least ten times. The rearrangement uses TRBV29-1 and TRBJ2-7; TRBD1 matches at 9 bases. With V trimmed by 1 base and J by 4 bases, 2 bases remained unmatched. CDR3 length: 13 residues. The germline gives CDR1 SQVTM, CDR2 ANQGSEA. The CDR3 sequence: CSVEGQGGYEQYF. CDR3 sequence (DNA): TGCAGCGTTGAAGGACAGGGGGGGTACGAGCAGTACTTC.

The J gene is TRBJ2-1, the V gene TRBV6-5, with D possibly being TRBD1 or TRBD2 (6 bases each). Per the germline V gene, CDR1 is MNHEY and CDR2 is SVGAGI. Trimming pared 6 bases from V and 7 bases from J, leaving 22 bases between. CDR3 length equals 16 residues. The CDR3 loop reads CASRPTGATNWNEQFF. Here the CDR3 DNA reads TGTGCCAGCAGACCCACGGGGGCAACGAATTGGAATGAGCAGTTCTTC.

This chain uses TRBV2 with TRBJ1-5; D may be TRBD1 (5 bases). Germline V gives CDR1 SNHLY, CDR2 FYNNEI. This CDR3 spans 15 amino acids. The V gene lost 5 bases and the J gene lost 1 base, with 12 bases spanning the gap. The CDR3: CASSHRGRSNQPQHF. Written as DNA, the CDR3 is TGTGCCAGCAGTCATCGGGGGAGAAGCAATCAGCCCCAGCATTTT.

The genes are TRBV4-3 and TRBJ2-3; 13 bases line up with TRBD2. Trimming at V came to 4 bases and at J to 3 bases, leaving 7 bases not matched to a gene. The CDR3 covers 17 residues. Germline V gives CDR1 LGHNA, CDR2 YSLEER. The CDR3 nucleotides read TGCGCCAGCAGCCTGATCCAACTAGCGGGGGGGACAGATACGCAGTATTTT. Translation: CASSLIQLAGGTDTQYF.